The 4 T cell receptor beta chains reported below all come from one sample, sequenced in a study of T cell responses to AZD1222 COVID-19 vaccine. Profiled with immunoSEQ multiplex PCR; TCRdb holds only in-frame clones, not every one. Among approximately 200,000 clones listed, more than 85% were seen once. Specimen: peripheral blood, collected 28 days after the second AZD1222 dose. The receptor set was obtained from an adult who received the AZD1222 COVID-19 vaccine.

The chain carries TRBV7-9 and TRBJ1-4; D is uncertain. Germline V gives CDR1 SEHNR, CDR2 FQNEAQ (reference sequence). Deletions cut 7 bases from V and 8 bases from J, with 14 bases between. The CDR3 sequence is 13 residues long. CDR3 in DNA: TGTGCCAGCAAAACTCTCAGCGGCGAAAAACTGTTTTTT. This encodes CASKTLSGEKLFF.

V usage is TRBV7-9 and J usage is TRBJ2-3; D is perhaps TRBD2 (5 bases). This CDR3 region has 12 residues. The V end was cut by 5 bases, the J end by 6 bases, with 9 bases between. Germline CDR1 is SEHNR and CDR2 is FQNEAQ (reference sequence). CDR3 region: CASSRTGDTQYF. CDR3 nucleotides: TGTGCCAGCAGCCGGACGGGGGATACGCAGTATTTT. The full variable domain, completed using reference TRBV7-9 and TRBJ2-3, is DTGVSQNPRHKITKRGQNVTFRCDPISEHNRLYWYRQTLGQGPEFLTYFQNEAQLEKSRLLSDRFSAERPKGSFSTLEIQRTEQGDSAMYLCASSRTGDTQYFGPGTRLTVL.

This clone was observed a single time. CDR3 sequence (DNA): TGTGCCAGCAGGCCAACACCTTCCTATGGCTACACCTTC. Its translation is CASRPTPSYGYTF. This chain links TRBV12-3 or TRBV12-4 with TRBJ1-2; D uncertain. Trimming removed 6 bases at V and 4 bases at J, with 12 bases between. The CDR3 has 13 residues.

V gene TRBV7-9 combines with J gene TRBJ2-7; no reliable D call. The CDR3 sequence is 16 residues long. V lost 0 bases and J 1 base, leaving 13 bases between the germline ends. The germline gives CDR1 SEHNR, CDR2 FQNEAQ (reference sequence). This CDR3 reads CASSLAGLGPSYEQYF. CDR3 sequence (DNA): TGTGCCAGCAGCTTAGCGGGCCTCGGCCCTTCCTACGAGCAGTACTTC. Full variable domain (outside the CDR3, taken from reference TRBV7-9 and TRBJ2-7): DTGVSQNPRHKITKRGQNVTFRCDPISEHNRLYWYRQTLGQGPEFLTYFQNEAQLEKSRLLSDRFSAERPKGSFSTLEIQRTEQGDSAMYLCASSLAGLGPSYEQYFGPGTRLTVT.